A selection of T cell receptor beta chains follows, all from one sample in a study of blood T cell repertoires in COVID-19. TCRdb's copy holds only in-frame clones and misses some; the assay was immunoSEQ multiplex PCR. The data show 140,000 to 150,000 clones, roughly 88% seen once. The sequenced sample consisted of peripheral blood. The receptors were sampled from a woman aged 45 to 65 with acute or convalescent COVID-19. Both conserved end residues are part of each CDR3. The D gene is left open where the match is weak. A row's size may be missing; if present it is once, few, many or a size class.

D gene	CDR3 length	clone size	V gene	J gene	CDR3 DNA	CDR3 protein
TRBD1	13	.	TRBV18	TRBJ1-2	TGTGCCAGCTCACGAGACAGGGGTAGTGGCTACACCTTC	CASSRDRGSGYTF
.	11	.	TRBV29-1	TRBJ2-4	TGCAGCGTTTCGTCCCTAAACATTCAGTACTTC	CSVSSLNIQYF
TRBD1	15	few	TRBV7-6	TRBJ1-3	TGTGCCAGCAGCTTGGGACAGGGGAGCGGAAACACCATATATTTT	CASSLGQGSGNTIYF
.	14	.	TRBV5-3	TRBJ1-1	TGTGCCAGAATATCCGAGGCGGAGAACACTGAAGCTTTCTTT	CARISEAENTEAFF
.	13	.	TRBV25-1	TRBJ1-1	TGTGCCAGCAGCAGGGATATGAACACTGAAGCTTTCTTT	CASSRDMNTEAFF
TRBD1	14	once	TRBV6-5	TRBJ1-3	TGTGCCAGCAGCCCGGGACAGGGAAGAAACACCATATATTTT	CASSPGQGRNTIYF
.	14	.	TRBV28	TRBJ2-1	TGTGCCAGCAGTCTGTCGGGGGGCAAGTATGAGCAGTTCTTC	CASSLSGGKYEQFF
TRBD1	16	.	TRBV28	TRBJ2-5	TGTGCCAGCAGGCAGACGGGACAGGGGTTCCAAGAGACCCAGTACTTC	CASRQTGQGFQETQYF
.	16	.	TRBV28	TRBJ1-6	TGTGCCAGCAGTTTATCGAAGGGGCTCATAAGTTCACCCCTCCACTTT	CASSLSKGLISSPLHF
.	16	few	TRBV3-1/TRBV3-2	TRBJ1-3	TGTGCCAGCAGCCAAGCTGGAGGGGCCTCTGGAAACACCATATATTTT	CASSQAGGASGNTIYF
.	13	.	TRBV2	TRBJ2-5	TGTGCCAGCAGTGAGGACAGAGCGAGAACCCAGTACTTC	CASSEDRARTQYF
TRBD1	13	.	TRBV29-1	TRBJ1-1	TGCAGCGTTGTTTTAACAGGGGATACTGAAGCTTTCTTT	CSVVLTGDTEAFF
.	15	.	TRBV9	TRBJ2-5	TGTGCCAGCAGCGTAGCCTGGCAGTCACAAGAGACCCAGTACTTC	CASSVAWQSQETQYF
TRBD2	13	.	TRBV3-1/TRBV3-2	TRBJ2-7	TGTGCCAGCAGGCACGGGGGGGCCGACGAGCAGTACTTC	CASRHGGADEQYF
TRBD1	15	.	TRBV28	TRBJ1-6	TGTGCCAGCATCTTCTCGGGACAGGGCTTGTCACCCCTCCACTTT	CASIFSGQGLSPLHF
TRBD1	16	once	TRBV6-5	TRBJ1-5	TGTGCCAGCAGTTACTCGTGGGGACAGCCGAATCAGCCCCAGCATTTT	CASSYSWGQPNQPQHF
TRBD2	18	once	TRBV18	TRBJ2-3	TGTGCCAGCTCATCGACGCAACTAGCGGGGGGCCGCACAGATACGCAGTATTTT	CASSSTQLAGGRTDTQYF
TRBD1	16	.	TRBV6-5	TRBJ1-6	TGTGCCAGCAGTTACTCCCTACAGGGGGGAGATTCACCCCTCCACTTT	CASSYSLQGGDSPLHF
.	10	once	TRBV28	TRBJ2-3	TGTGCCCTGAACCGGGATACGCAGTATTTT	CALNRDTQYF
.	15	.	TRBV2	TRBJ1-6	TGTGCCAGCAGTGACCAGGCACTTTATAATTCACCCCTCCACTTT	CASSDQALYNSPLHF
.	16	.	TRBV7-3	TRBJ2-6	TGTGCCAGCAGCCCGGCGTGGAGCTCTGGGGCCAACGTCCTGACTTTC	CASSPAWSSGANVLTF
TRBD1	12	.	TRBV29-1	TRBJ1-2	TGCAGCGGACAAACAGGGGACTATGGCTACACCTTC	CSGQTGDYGYTF
TRBD2	15	.	TRBV10-1	TRBJ2-3	TGCGCCAGAGCCCGGACTAGCGGGAGTTCAGATACGCAGTATTTT	CARARTSGSSDTQYF
.	13	.	TRBV12-3/TRBV12-4	TRBJ1-1	TGTGCCAGCAGCCGAGGACAGAACACTGAAGCTTTCTTT	CASSRGQNTEAFF